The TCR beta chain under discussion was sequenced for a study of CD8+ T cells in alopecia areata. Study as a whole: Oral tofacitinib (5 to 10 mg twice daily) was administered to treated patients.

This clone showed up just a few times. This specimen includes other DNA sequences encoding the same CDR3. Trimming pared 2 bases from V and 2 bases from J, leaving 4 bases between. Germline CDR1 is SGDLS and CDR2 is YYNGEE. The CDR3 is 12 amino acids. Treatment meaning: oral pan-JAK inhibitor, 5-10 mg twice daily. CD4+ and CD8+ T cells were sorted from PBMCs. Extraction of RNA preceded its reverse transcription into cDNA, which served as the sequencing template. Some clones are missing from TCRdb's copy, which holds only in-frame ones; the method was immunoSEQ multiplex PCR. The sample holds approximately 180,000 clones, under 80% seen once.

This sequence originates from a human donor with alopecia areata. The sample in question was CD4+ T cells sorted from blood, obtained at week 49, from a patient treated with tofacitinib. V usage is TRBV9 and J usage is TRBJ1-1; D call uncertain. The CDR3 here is CASSVANTEAFF. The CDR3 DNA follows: TGTGCCAGCAGCGTGGCTAACACTGAAGCTTTCTTT.